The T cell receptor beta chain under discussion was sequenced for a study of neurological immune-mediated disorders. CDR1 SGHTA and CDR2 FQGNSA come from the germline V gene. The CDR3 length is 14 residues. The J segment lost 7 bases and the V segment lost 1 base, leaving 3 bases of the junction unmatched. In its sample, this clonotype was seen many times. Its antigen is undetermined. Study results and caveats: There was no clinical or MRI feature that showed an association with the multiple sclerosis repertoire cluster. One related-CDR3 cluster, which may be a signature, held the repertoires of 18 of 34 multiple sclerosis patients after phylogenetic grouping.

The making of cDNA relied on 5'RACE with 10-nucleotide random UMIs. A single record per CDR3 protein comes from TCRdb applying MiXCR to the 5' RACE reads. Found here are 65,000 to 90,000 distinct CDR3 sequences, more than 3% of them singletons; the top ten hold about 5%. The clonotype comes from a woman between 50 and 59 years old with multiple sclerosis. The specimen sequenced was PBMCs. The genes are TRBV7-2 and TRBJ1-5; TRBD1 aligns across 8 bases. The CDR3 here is CASSLDPGGQPQHF. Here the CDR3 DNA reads TGTGCCAGCAGCTTAGATCCAGGGGGCCAGCCCCAGCATTTT.